This T cell receptor beta chain was identified during a study of T cells in Graves' hyperthyroidism and ophthalmopathy (dated by TCRdb to 2018 to 2020). The study in broad terms: Peripheral blood was collected at initial diagnosis, before any treatment. TCR V-J signatures able to tell the groups apart were searched for in a discovery cohort of 100 patients, of whom more than 40 had Graves' ophthalmopathy and roughly 57 had stable Graves' hyperthyroidism. An independent validation cohort of about 20 hyperthyroidism patients and roughly 16 patients who later progressed to ophthalmopathy tested prospective prediction of ophthalmopathy. For training and testing, the 95 to 100 patients in the discovery cohort were randomly divided in a 7:3 ratio. In more than 5 Graves' hyperthyroidism patients, the study also compared T-cell repertoires from thyroid tissue with T-cell repertoires from blood. Once sampling was done, hyperthyroidism patients were given methimazole at a starting dose of 30 mg daily, whereas ophthalmopathy patients were given high-dose intravenous methylprednisolone. According to the paper, TCR Vbeta CDR3 sequencing was carried out on 135 peripheral blood samples, which came from fewer than 50 ophthalmopathy, around 74 hyperthyroidism and approximately 17 progressor patients. The full study reports these points: No statistical method was used to set the sample size in advance, and investigators knew the group allocation. Blood samples also contained most of the expanded thyroid clonotypes (frequency above 0.001), which suggests that blood repertoires may reflect thyroid immune responses. A model built on a 13 V-J signature distinguished ophthalmopathy from stable hyperthyroidism, reaching over 85% sensitivity and under 84% specificity in cross-validation and 80%/75% in testing. In validation, the model predicted progression to ophthalmopathy a median of around 6.5 months before onset, with roughly 68% sensitivity and roughly 79% specificity.

As regards this clonotype: No antigen is known for it. The sample holds no much larger clone one base away, and base qualities are not on file.

In the ophthalmopathy patients, disease was moderately to severely active, with a Clinical Activity Score of 3 or more, a NOSPECS grade of 4 or more, and a duration of less than 3 months. Patients with uncontrolled infections, other autoimmune diseases, pregnancy or lactation were excluded. Diagnoses were established on the basis of clinical symptoms, serum thyroxine and TRAb, thyroid ultrasound, and orbital computed tomography. PBMCs were isolated from 7.5 to 10 ml of fresh peripheral blood by Ficoll-Paque density gradient centrifugation. Total RNA was extracted using Trizol reagent, and RNA quality was assessed on an Agilent 2100 Bioanalyzer. The TCR beta CDR3 regions were amplified from the RNA transcripts. For the first round of RT-PCR on the TCR CDR3, the HTBI primer set was used together with the Qiagen OneStep RT-PCR kit. A second multiplex PCR round built the libraries, followed by size selection and purification. Paired-end sequencing of the libraries was performed with 100 bp reads on an Illumina HiSeq2000. Per the authors' processing: SOAPnuke was used to process the raw data, removing reads that contained adapters or uncalled bases, had a mean Phred below 15, or lacked an exact match to the constant primer or identifier. High-quality paired reads were merged using COPE v1.2.5, and each unique nucleotide sequence was defined as a clonotype. MiTCR v1.1 was used to align clonotypes to the IMGT TRBV, TRBD and TRBJ reference segments. The analysis included only V-J combinations with a frequency above 0.0001, which together covered 99% to 99.2% of the repertoires. The TCS score was defined as the ratio of F50 (clonal expansion) to E x V (chaos), calculated using BLOSUM62-based TCRdist between CDR3 peptides within each V-J. Welch's t-statistics and random forest reduced 500 to 650 V-J features to about 12, which were used in a naive Bayes classifier (R e1071). The public sequencing data were trimmed at Q25 with fastp and processed into clonotypes with MiXCR by TCRdb, which kept only in-frame beta chains. CDR3 protein duplicates are merged, each entry listing the most common genes and DNA. The V and J calls shown here were made by TCRdb, not taken from the authors' results. Present in this sample are fewer than 750,000 distinct CDR3 sequences, roughly 15% of which were seen just once. Of the sample, about 12% is held by the ten largest clones.

Unmatched junction bases come to 6, with V trimmed by 4 bases and J by 3 bases. The CDR3 runs 16 residues from the cysteine to the phenylalanine. The kept DNA is CDR3 alone, 48 bases in frame from the first base. According to the germline V gene, CDR1 reads SGHRS and CDR2 reads YFSETQ. The sample consisted of blood. The chain is assembled from TRBV5-1 and TRBJ1-6; 8 bases in the middle match TRBD1. The TCR was taken from a woman between 50 and 59 years old with Graves' ophthalmopathy. The CDR3 loop reads CASSPGQGYYNSPLHF. Read as DNA, the sequence is TGCGCCAGCAGCCCAGGACAGGGCTACTATAATTCACCCCTCCACTTT. Reference TRBV5-1 and TRBJ1-6 genes cover what lies past the CDR3, so the full variable domain is KAGVTQTPRYLIKTRGQQVTLSCSPISGHRSVSWYQQTPGQGLQFLFEYFSETQRNKGNFPGRFSGRQFSNSRSEMNVSTLELGDSALYLCASSPGQGYYNSPLHFGNGTRLTVT.